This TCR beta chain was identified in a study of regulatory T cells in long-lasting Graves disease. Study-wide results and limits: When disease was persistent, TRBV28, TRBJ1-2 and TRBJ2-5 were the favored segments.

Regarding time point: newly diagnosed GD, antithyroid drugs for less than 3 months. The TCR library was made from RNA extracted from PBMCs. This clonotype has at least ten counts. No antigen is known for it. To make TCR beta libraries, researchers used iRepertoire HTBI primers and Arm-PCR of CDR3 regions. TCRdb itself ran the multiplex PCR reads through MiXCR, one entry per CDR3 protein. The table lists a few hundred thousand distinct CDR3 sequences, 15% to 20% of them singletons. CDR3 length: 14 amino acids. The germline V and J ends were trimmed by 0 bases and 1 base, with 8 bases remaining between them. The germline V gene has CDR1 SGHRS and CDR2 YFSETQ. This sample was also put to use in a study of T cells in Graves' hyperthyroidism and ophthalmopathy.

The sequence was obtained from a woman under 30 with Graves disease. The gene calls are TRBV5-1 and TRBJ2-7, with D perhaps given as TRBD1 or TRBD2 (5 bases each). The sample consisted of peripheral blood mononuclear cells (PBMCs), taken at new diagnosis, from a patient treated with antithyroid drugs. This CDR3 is CASSLAGPSYEQYF. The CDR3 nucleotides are TGCGCCAGCAGCTTGGCGGGACCTTCCTACGAGCAGTACTTC.